This section outlines one T cell receptor (beta chain) sequence together with its context. The sample is drawn from a study of early T cells in non-severe SARS-CoV-2 infection. MiXCR, applied by TCRdb to the 5' RACE reads, yields one record per CDR3 protein. The data show around 55,000 distinct CDR3 sequences, 14% to 15% seen once. The length of the CDR3 is 15 residues. Germline V lookup: CDR1 MGHRA, CDR2 YSYEKL. Trimming left V 0 bases short and J 5 bases short, with 12 bases between. This chain connects TRBV4-1 to TRBJ2-3; D possibly corresponds to TRBD2 (6 bases). The sample was whole blood, taken at baseline. The clonotype comes from an adult who was a healthcare worker with PCR-confirmed SARS-CoV-2 infection or an uninfected control (not recorded which). CDR3 loop: CASSQDPGGRDTQYF. The CDR3 DNA is TGCGCCAGCAGCCAAGATCCCGGGGGACGAGATACGCAGTATTTT.